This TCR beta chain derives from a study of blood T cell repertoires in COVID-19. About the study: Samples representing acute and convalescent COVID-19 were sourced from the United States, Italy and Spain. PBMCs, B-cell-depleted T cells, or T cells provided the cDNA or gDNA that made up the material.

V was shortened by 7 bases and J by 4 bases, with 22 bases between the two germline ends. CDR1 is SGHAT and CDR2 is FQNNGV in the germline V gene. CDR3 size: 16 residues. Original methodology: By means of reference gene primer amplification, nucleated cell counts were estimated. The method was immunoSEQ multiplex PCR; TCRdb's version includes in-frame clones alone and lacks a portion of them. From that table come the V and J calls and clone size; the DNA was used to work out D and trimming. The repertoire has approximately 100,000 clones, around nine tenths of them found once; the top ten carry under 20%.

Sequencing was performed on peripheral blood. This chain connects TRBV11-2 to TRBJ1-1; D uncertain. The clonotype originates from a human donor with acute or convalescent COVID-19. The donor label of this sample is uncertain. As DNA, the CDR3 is TGTGCCAGCACCCTCGGTTTTGGGCAAACATTCACTGAAGCTTTCTTT. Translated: CASTLGFGQTFTEAFF.